This T cell receptor beta chain emerged from a study of shared clonotypes between healthy human individuals. To note about this clone: Its antigen is still unknown.

Naive-designated CD8 cells lacked CD45RO, were positively enriched for CCR7, and omitted terminally differentiated effector memory CD45RA+ cells. Assay used: immunoSEQ multiplex PCR; TCRdb lists only in-frame clones, some missing. The table records approximately 600,000 clones, approximately 95% of them present only once. Study-wide points: Specimens sampled were limited to blood, with tissue repertoires likely differing.

Sequencing used naive CD8+ T cells sorted from blood. This clonotype was obtained from a woman aged 25 to 45 in good health.

The CDR3 DNA follows: TGTGCCAGCAGTTACGACAGGGGGTCAAGAAACACCATATATTTT. Its protein is CASSYDRGSRNTIYF. The V and J genes are TRBV28 and TRBJ1-3; 9 nucleotides align to TRBD1. The V and J ends lost 4 bases and 5 bases, in that order; junction bases with no gene match: 6. The germline gives CDR1 MDHEN, CDR2 SYDVKM. The CDR3 sequence is 15 residues long.